Below, 26 T cell receptor beta chains from the same sample are listed, as sequenced in a study of blood T cell repertoires in COVID-19 (dated by TCRdb to the early 2020s). Receptor amplification or capture employed the immunoSEQ multiplex PCR assay. TCRdb retrieved this table from immuneACCESS and kept in-frame rearrangements only. Not all clones are present; in checked studies, unresolved V genes account for under half, and no reason is known for the remainder. This sample has about 150,000 clones in its table, and 85% to 90% of those were observed once. The ten top clones hold roughly 2.5% of the sample. Source material: peripheral blood. The source of these receptors is a woman older than 75 with COVID-19, enrolled during active disease.

V and J are TRBV5-6 and TRBJ2-5; the match to TRBD1 covers 10 bases. CDR1 is SGHDT, CDR2 YYEEEE, per germline. With V trimmed by 7 bases and J by 5 bases, 14 bases remained unmatched. This CDR3 has 16 residues. The DNA for the CDR3 is TGTGCCAGCTCGGGACAGGGGACTTGGGCGAGGGAGACCCAGTACTTC. Amino acids: CASSGQGTWARETQYF. Full variable domain (remainder filled in from reference TRBV5-6 and TRBJ2-5): DAGVTQSPTHLIKTRGQQVTLRCSPKSGHDTVSWYQQALGQGPQFIFQYYEEEERQRGNFPDRFSGHQFPNYSSELNVNALLLGDSALYLCASSGQGTWARETQYFGPGTRLLVL.

The chain joins TRBV28 to TRBJ2-5; 7 bases agree with TRBD1. Germline CDR1 is MDHEN and CDR2 is SYDVKM. The CDR3 is 16 residues long. V gave up 5 bases and J gave up 4 bases; unmatched junction bases: 13. The CDR3 reads CASSDSEGARPETQYF. The CDR3 nucleotides are TGTGCCAGCAGTGACAGCGAGGGGGCGCGTCCAGAGACCCAGTACTTC.

The chain recombines TRBV6-5 with TRBJ2-5, with D perhaps matching TRBD2 (5 bases). Deletions cut 6 bases from V and 4 bases from J, with 9 bases between. This CDR3 has 12 residues. Germline CDR1 is MNHEY and CDR2 is SVGAGI. The CDR3 nucleotides are TGTGCCAGCAGCTCACTAGGAGAGACCCAGTACTTC. It is translated as CASSSLGETQYF.

The CDR3 here is CASSYSTSGRTNTQYF. In DNA, the CDR3 is TGTGCCAGCAGTTACTCGACTAGCGGGAGGACAAATACGCAGTATTTT. The chain is built from TRBV6-5 and TRBJ2-3; 13 nucleotides match TRBD2. After removal of 0 bases from V and 7 bases from J, the junction contained 4 bases not matched to a gene. This CDR3 is built from 16 residues. CDR1 is MNHEY, CDR2 SVGAGI, per germline.

CDR3 DNA sequence: TGTGCCAGCAGCTTAGCACCGGGGGATCAGCCCCAGCATTTT. It yields the protein CASSLAPGDQPQHF. The chain employs TRBV7-2 and TRBJ1-5, with D possibly TRBD1 on 5 matching bases. Looked up from germline, CDR1 is SGHTA and CDR2 is FQGNSA. This CDR3 is built from 14 residues. Trimming took off 0 bases at V and 5 bases at J, with 8 bases between the two ends.

The chain couples TRBV21-1 to TRBJ2-2; TRBD2, the D gene given by the table, was not confirmed from the DNA. TRBV21-1 is flagged as a pseudogene. The length of the CDR3 is 17 residues. Here the CDR3 reads CASSKDRRGPNTGELFF. CDR3 bases: TGTGCCAGCAGCAAAGATCGGAGGGGTCCGAACACCGGGGAGCTGTTTTTT.

This clone came up once. This chain joins TRBV6-2 or TRBV6-3 and TRBJ1-5; no firm D call. In germline, CDR1 is MNHEY, CDR2 SVGEGT. This CDR3 spans 15 amino acids. Deletions cut 2 bases from V and 1 base from J, with 9 bases between. The chain's CDR3 is CASSYTSPSNQPQHF. Written as DNA, the CDR3 is TGTGCCAGCAGTTACACTAGCCCAAGCAATCAGCCCCAGCATTTT.

The rearrangement joins TRBV6-5 to TRBJ1-1; a possible D gene is TRBD1 (5 bases). V was clipped by 0 bases and J by 5 bases, with 13 bases between them. The CDR3 spans 15 residues. Germline V lookup: CDR1 MNHEY, CDR2 SVGAGI. CDR3 loop: CASSYSTGVMTEAFF. The CDR3 nucleotides are TGTGCCAGCAGTTACTCGACGGGGGTGATGACTGAAGCTTTCTTT.

The chain is built from TRBV5-1 and TRBJ2-3; D is uncertain. The CDR3 runs 13 residues. Germline CDR1 reads SGHRS; CDR2 reads YFSETQ. The V and J ends lost 1 base and 2 bases respectively, with 5 bases between them. In nucleotides, the CDR3 is TGCGCCAGCAGCTTGTACAACACAGATACGCAGTATTTT. It codes for CASSLYNTDTQYF.

CDR3 sequence: CSAGTGGYYTEAFF. CDR3 DNA sequence: TGCAGCGCTGGGACAGGGGGCTATTACACTGAAGCTTTCTTT. J is TRBJ1-1 and V is TRBV29-1, with 12 bases matching TRBD1. The CDR3 is made up of 14 amino acids. Germline CDR1 reads SQVTM; CDR2 reads ANQGSEA. With V trimmed by 7 bases and J by 3 bases, 6 bases remained unmatched.

The chain has TRBV19 and TRBJ2-3; D possibly corresponds to TRBD2 (6 bases). CDR3 length: 17 amino acids. Trimming took off 0 bases at V and 1 base at J, with 14 bases between the two ends. CDR1 and CDR2 (germline): LNHDA, SQIVND (reference sequence). CDR3 in amino acids: CASSIDGISGRTDTQYF. In nucleotides, the CDR3 is TGTGCCAGTAGTATAGACGGCATAAGCGGGCGCACAGATACGCAGTATTTT.

This sequence joins TRBV5-6 and TRBJ1-3; D is undetermined. From germline, CDR1 is SGHDT and CDR2 YYEEEE. The V end was cut by 2 bases, the J end by 2 bases, with 11 bases between. This CDR3 contains 15 residues. CDR3: CASSFFLSTGNTIYF. CDR3 nucleotide sequence: TGTGCCAGCAGCTTTTTCTTGTCTACTGGAAACACCATATATTTT.

The V call is TRBV19, the J call TRBJ1-1, with D hard to call. Germline CDR1 and CDR2: LNHDA and SQIVND (reference sequence). CDR3 size: 13 residues. Deletions cut 4 bases from V and 7 bases from J, with 13 bases between. For the CDR3, the DNA is TGTGCCAGTAGTAAGACGCAGCGGCTTGAAGCTTTCTTT. It yields the protein CASSKTQRLEAFF.

This chain links TRBV29-1 with TRBJ1-2, with D hard to call. Germline CDR1 SQVTM, CDR2 ANQGSEA. This CDR3 spans 10 amino acids. The V end was cut by 0 bases, the J end by 7 bases, with 3 bases between. The CDR3 spells CSVEEAGYTF. The CDR3 DNA follows: TGCAGCGTTGAAGAGGCTGGCTACACCTTC.

V gene TRBV28 combines with J gene TRBJ2-7, with D perhaps matching TRBD2 (5 bases). This CDR3 spans 13 amino acids. The V end lost 7 bases, the J end lost 3 bases, and 13 bases lay between the germline ends. Per the germline V gene, CDR1 is MDHEN and CDR2 is SYDVKM. The CDR3 DNA reads as TGTGCCAGCACCTCTAACCGGGACTACGAGCAGTACTTC. Amino acid sequence: CASTSNRDYEQYF.

This clone is judged medium-sized. The chain joins TRBV2 to TRBJ1-2; 7 positions match TRBD1. J gave up 2 bases and V 11 bases, and 8 bases lay outside the gene matches. Germline V gene sequence: CDR1 SNHLY, CDR2 FYNNEI. This CDR3 region has 13 residues. The CDR3 DNA reads as TGTGCCTGTTTGCCGGACAGGAACTATGGCTACACCTTC. Its translation: CACLPDRNYGYTF.

This clone occurred a few times. The rearrangement joins TRBV28 to TRBJ1-1; possible D gene TRBD1, 6 bases. V lost 4 bases and J lost 2, with 11 bases in between. The germline V gene has CDR1 MDHEN and CDR2 SYDVKM. This CDR3 is 14 amino acids long. CDR3 region: CASSSPGGNTEAFF. DNA for the CDR3: TGTGCCAGCAGTTCCCCGGGGGGCAACACTGAAGCTTTCTTT.

The V and J genes are TRBV5-5 and TRBJ1-5, with D maybe TRBD1 (6 bases). Trimming took off 2 bases at V and 3 bases at J, with 15 bases between the two ends. The CDR3 runs 16 residues. Germline-derived CDR1 and CDR2 are SGHKS and YYEKEE (reference sequence). The CDR3 bases are TGTGCCAGCAGCTTAAGGCCGGACAGAGACAATCAGCCCCAGCATTTT. Protein product: CASSLRPDRDNQPQHF.

The V call is TRBV6-5, the J call TRBJ2-1; TRBD2 agrees at 12 bases. Trimming removed 5 bases from V and 6 bases from J; junction bases left unmatched: 2. The germline CDR1 and CDR2 sequences are MNHEY and SVGAGI. This CDR3 contains 14 residues. CDR3: CASSLAGGGNEQFF. The CDR3 DNA sequence: TGTGCCAGCAGTCTAGCGGGAGGGGGCAATGAGCAGTTCTTC.

This sequence joins TRBV19 and TRBJ1-5, with 9 bases identical to TRBD1. Germline CDR1 LNHDA, CDR2 SQIVND (reference sequence). The CDR3 loop spans 13 amino acids. The ends lost 8 bases at V and 7 bases at J; junction bases unmatched: 6. CDR3: CASGGTGLQPQHF. The CDR3 DNA reads TGTGCCAGTGGAGGGACAGGGCTACAGCCCCAGCATTTT.

The V and J genes are TRBV9 and TRBJ2-3; 11 bases are a match to TRBD1. V was pared by 3 bases and J by 4 bases, with 4 bases of the junction left unmatched. Per germline, CDR1 SGDLS and CDR2 YYNGEE. The CDR3 covers 15 residues. The CDR3 protein is CASSADRGRSDTQYF. CDR3 DNA: TGTGCCAGCAGCGCGGACAGGGGGCGATCAGATACGCAGTATTTT.

The rearrangement uses TRBV19 and TRBJ2-5; tentative D call: TRBD1 (6 bases). The germline gives CDR1 LNHDA, CDR2 SQIVND (reference sequence). This CDR3 has 16 amino acids. With 2 bases removed from V and 5 bases from J, the gap between germline ends came to 18 bases. The CDR3 loop reads CASSITGGQSMETQYF. In DNA form, the CDR3 reads TGTGCCAGTAGTATAACAGGAGGACAGTCTATGGAGACCCAGTACTTC.

The chain employs TRBV9 and TRBJ1-2; D ambiguous. This CDR3 has 16 amino acids. Trimming cost V 4 bases and J 2 bases, with 18 bases left between them. Germline-derived CDR1 and CDR2 are SGDLS and YYNGEE. In DNA form, the CDR3 reads TGTGCCAGCAGCTCCCCCCATCCGGGATCCAACTATGGCTACACCTTC. Protein sequence: CASSSPHPGSNYGYTF. The variable domain in full, completed from reference TRBV9 and TRBJ1-2, reads DSGVTQTPKHLITATGQRVTLRCSPRSGDLSVYWYQQSLDQGLQFLIQYYNGEERAKGNILERFSAQQFPDLHSELNLSSLELGDSALYFCASSSPHPGSNYGYTFGSGTRLTVV.

The chain carries TRBV6-6 and TRBJ2-3; D perhaps matches TRBD2 (5 bases). This CDR3 has 13 amino acids. V was clipped by 5 bases and J by 8 bases, with 14 bases between them. In germline, CDR1 is MNHNY, CDR2 SVGAGI (reference sequence). CDR3 DNA sequence: TGTGCCAGCAGTCCCTCCGGGAAAGGTACGCAGTATTTT. Protein product: CASSPSGKGTQYF.

The sample holds a few counts of this clone. This sample also contains other DNA sequences that code for the same CDR3. The rearrangement joins TRBV3-1 (or the pseudogene TRBV3-2) to TRBJ1-1, with TRBD1 matching over 8 bases. This CDR3 comprises 15 residues. Germline V gene sequence: CDR1 LGHDT, CDR2 YNNKEL (reference sequence). Losses at the gene ends were 1 base for V and 1 base for J; bases not matched to a gene: 2. Here the CDR3 DNA reads TGTGCCAGCAGCCAAGGGGGGACAGGGAACACTGAAGCTTTCTTT. This codes for CASSQGGTGNTEAFF.

The chain joins TRBV19 to TRBJ1-5; D remains ambiguous. Germline V gene sequence: CDR1 LNHDA, CDR2 SQIVND (reference sequence). The CDR3 runs to 14 residues. V was pared by 2 bases and J by 12 bases, with 17 bases between. CDR3 protein: CASSISGYLSGQHF. CDR3 bases: TGTGCCAGTAGTATATCGGGCTACCTCAGCGGCCAGCATTTT.